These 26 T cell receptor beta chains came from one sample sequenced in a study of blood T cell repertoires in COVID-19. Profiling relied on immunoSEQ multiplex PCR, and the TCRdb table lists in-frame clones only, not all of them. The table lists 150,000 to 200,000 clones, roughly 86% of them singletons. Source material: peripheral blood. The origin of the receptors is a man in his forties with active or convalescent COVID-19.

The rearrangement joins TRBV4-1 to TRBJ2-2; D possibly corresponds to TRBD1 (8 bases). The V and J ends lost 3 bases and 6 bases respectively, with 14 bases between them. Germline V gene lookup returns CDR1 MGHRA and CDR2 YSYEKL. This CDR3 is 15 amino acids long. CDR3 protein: CASSQGGTGPGELFF. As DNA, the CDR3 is TGCGCCAGCAGCCAGGGGGGGACAGGTCCCGGGGAGCTGTTTTTT.

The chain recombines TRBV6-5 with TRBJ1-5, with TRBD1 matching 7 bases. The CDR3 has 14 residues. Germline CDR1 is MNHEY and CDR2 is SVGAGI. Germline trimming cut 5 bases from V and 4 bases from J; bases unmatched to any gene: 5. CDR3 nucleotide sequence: TGTGCCAGCAGTCTACAGGGGTCGAATCAGCCCCAGCATTTT. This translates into CASSLQGSNQPQHF.

CDR3 nucleotides: TGCAGCGTTGGTCAATCCTACGAGCAGTACTTC. Its protein product is CSVGQSYEQYF. This chain joins TRBV29-1 and TRBJ2-7; no clear D. Germline V gene data show CDR1 as SQVTM and CDR2 as ANQGSEA. CDR3 length: 11 amino acids. V was shortened by 4 bases and J by 1 base, with 5 bases between the two germline ends.

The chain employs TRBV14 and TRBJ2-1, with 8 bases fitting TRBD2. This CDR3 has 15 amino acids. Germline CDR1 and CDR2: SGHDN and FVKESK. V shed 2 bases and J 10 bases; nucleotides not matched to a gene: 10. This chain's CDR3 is CASSQQRGWSGEQFF. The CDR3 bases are TGTGCCAGCAGCCAACAGCGGGGGTGGTCGGGGGAGCAGTTCTTC.

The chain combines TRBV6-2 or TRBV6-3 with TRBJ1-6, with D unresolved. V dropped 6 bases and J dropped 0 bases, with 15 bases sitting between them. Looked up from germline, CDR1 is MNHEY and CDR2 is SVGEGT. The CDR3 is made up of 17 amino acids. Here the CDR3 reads CASSLLRESSYNSPLHF. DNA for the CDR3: TGTGCCAGCAGCCTTCTGAGGGAGAGCTCCTATAATTCACCCCTCCACTTT.

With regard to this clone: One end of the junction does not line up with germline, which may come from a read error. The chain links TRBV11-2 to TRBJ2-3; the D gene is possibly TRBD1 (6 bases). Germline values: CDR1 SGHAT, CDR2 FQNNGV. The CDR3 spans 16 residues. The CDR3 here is CASSVEDRGRADTQYF. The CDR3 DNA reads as TGTGCCAGCAGCGTAGAGGATAGGGGGAGAGCAGATACGCAGTATTTT.

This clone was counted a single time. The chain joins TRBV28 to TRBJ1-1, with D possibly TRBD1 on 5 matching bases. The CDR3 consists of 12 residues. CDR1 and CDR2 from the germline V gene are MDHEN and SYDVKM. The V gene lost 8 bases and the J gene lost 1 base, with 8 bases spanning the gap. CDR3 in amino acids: CASGGGNTEAFF. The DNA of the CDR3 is TGTGCCAGCGGGGGAGGGAACACTGAAGCTTTCTTT.

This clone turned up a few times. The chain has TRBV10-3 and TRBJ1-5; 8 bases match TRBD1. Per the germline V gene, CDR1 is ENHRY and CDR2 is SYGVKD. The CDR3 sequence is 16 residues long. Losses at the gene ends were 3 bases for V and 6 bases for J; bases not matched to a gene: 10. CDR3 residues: CAISDPDRGMFQPQHF. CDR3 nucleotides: TGTGCCATCAGTGACCCTGACAGGGGTATGTTTCAGCCCCAGCATTTT.

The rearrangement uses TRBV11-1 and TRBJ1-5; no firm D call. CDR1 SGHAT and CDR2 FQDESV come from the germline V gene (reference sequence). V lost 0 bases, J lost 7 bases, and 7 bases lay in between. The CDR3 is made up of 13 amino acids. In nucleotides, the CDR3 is TGTGCCAGCAGCTTAGCACGAAGCCAGCCCCAGCATTTT. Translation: CASSLARSQPQHF.

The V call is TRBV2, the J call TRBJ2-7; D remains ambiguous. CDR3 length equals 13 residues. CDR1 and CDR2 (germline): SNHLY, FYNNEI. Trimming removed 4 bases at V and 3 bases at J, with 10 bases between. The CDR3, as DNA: TGTGCCAGCAGTGGGAGAGGCGGCTACGAGCAGTACTTC. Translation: CASSGRGGYEQYF. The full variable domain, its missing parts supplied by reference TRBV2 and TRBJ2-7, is EPEVTQTPSHQVTQMGQEVILRCVPISNHLYFYWYRQILGQKVEFLVSFYNNEISEKSEIFDDQFSVERPDGSNFTLKIRSTKLEDSAMYFCASSGRGGYEQYFGPGTRLTVT.

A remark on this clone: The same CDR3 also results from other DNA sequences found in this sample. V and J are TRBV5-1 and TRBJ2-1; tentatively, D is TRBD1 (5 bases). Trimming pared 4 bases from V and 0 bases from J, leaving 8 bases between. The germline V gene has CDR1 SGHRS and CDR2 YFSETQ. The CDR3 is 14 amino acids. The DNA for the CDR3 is TGCGCCAGCAGCCTGGACAACTCCTACAATGAGCAGTTCTTC. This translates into CASSLDNSYNEQFF.

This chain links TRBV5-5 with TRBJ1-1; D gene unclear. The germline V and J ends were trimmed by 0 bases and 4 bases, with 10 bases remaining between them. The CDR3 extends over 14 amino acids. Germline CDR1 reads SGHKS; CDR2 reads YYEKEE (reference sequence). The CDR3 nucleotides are TGTGCCAGCAGCTTGGAGCCCTCTATCACTGAAGCTTTCTTT. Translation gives CASSLEPSITEAFF.

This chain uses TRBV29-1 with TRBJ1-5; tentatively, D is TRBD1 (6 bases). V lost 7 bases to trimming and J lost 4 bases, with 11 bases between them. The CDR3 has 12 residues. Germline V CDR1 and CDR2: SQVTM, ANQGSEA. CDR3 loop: CSAADSNQPQHF. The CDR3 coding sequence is TGCAGCGCCGCGGACAGTAATCAGCCCCAGCATTTT. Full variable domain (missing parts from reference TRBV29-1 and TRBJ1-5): SAVISQKPSRDICQRGTSLTIQCQVDSQVTMMFWYRQQPGQSLTLIATANQGSEATYESGFVIDKFPISRPNLTFSTLTVSNMSPEDSSIYLCSAADSNQPQHFGDGTRLSIL.

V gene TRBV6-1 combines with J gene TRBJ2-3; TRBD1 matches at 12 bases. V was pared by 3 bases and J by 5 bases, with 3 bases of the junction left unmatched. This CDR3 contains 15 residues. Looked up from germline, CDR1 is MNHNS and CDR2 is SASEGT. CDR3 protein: CASSDRDRGQDTQYF. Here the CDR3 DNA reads TGTGCCAGCAGTGACCGGGACAGGGGGCAAGATACGCAGTATTTT.

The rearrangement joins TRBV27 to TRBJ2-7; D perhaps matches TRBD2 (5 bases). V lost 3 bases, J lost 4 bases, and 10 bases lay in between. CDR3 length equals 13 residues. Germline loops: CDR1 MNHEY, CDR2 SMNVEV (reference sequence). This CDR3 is CASSFREGYEQYF. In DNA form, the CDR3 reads TGTGCCAGCAGTTTTAGAGAGGGTTACGAGCAGTACTTC.

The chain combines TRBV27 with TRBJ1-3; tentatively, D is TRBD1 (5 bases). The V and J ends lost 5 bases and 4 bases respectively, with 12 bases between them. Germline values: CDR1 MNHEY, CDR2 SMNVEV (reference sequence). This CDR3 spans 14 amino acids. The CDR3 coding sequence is TGTGCCAGCAGTCCCGGAGGGGTGGGAAACACCATATATTTT. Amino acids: CASSPGGVGNTIYF.

The CDR3 nucleotides are TGTGCCAGCAGTTACCGGGGTGGCAGCAATCAGCCCCAGCATTTT. Its protein is CASSYRGGSNQPQHF. The V gene is TRBV6-6, the J gene TRBJ1-5; no clear D. V was pared by 2 bases and J by 1 base, with 9 bases between. Germline CDR1 is MNHNY and CDR2 is SVGAGI (reference sequence). CDR3 size: 15 residues.

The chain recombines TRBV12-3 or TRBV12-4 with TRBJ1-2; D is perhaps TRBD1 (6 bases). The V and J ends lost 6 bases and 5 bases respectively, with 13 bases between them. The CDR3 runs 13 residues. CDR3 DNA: TGTGCCAGCAGACCGGGACATCGATATGGCTACACCTTC. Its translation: CASRPGHRYGYTF.

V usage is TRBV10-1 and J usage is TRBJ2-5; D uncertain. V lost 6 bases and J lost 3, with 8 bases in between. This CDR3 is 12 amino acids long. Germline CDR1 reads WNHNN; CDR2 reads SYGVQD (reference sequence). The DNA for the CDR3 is TGCGCCAGCAGGAAACATAAAGAGACCCAGTACTTC. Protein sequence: CASRKHKETQYF.

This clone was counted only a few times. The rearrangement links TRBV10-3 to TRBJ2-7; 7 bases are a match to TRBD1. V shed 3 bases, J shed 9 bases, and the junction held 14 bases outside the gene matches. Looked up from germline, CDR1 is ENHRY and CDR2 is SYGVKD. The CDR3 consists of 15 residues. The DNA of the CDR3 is TGTGCCATCAGTGAAGGGTGGGGAACAGGGGTCGGGCAGTACTTC. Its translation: CAISEGWGTGVGQYF.

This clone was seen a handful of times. The CDR3 sequence: CASSKGQVDEQFF. The CDR3, as DNA: TGTGCCAGCAGTAAGGGACAGGTGGATGAGCAGTTCTTC. The chain combines TRBV12-3 or TRBV12-4 with TRBJ2-1, with 8 nucleotides matching TRBD1. The CDR3 sequence is 13 residues long. V lost 5 bases and J lost 8; bases outside the gene matches: 5.

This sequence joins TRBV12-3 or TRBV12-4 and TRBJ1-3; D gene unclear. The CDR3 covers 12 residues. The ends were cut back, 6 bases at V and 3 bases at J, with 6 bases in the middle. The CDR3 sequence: CASSPYGNTIYF. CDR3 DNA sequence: TGTGCCAGCAGCCCTTATGGAAACACCATATATTTT.

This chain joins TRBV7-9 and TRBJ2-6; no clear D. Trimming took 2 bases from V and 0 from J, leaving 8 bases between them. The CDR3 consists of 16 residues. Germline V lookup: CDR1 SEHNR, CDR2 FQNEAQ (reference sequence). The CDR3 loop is CASSLSQVSGANVLTF. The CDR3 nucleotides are TGTGCCAGCAGCTTATCCCAGGTCTCTGGGGCCAACGTCCTGACTTTC.

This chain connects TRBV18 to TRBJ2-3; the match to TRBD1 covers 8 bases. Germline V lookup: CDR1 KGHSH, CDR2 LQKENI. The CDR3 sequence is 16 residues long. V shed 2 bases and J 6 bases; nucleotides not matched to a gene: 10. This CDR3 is CASSPRATGDLDTQYF. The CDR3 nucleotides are TGTGCCAGCTCACCAAGGGCGACAGGGGATTTGGATACGCAGTATTTT.

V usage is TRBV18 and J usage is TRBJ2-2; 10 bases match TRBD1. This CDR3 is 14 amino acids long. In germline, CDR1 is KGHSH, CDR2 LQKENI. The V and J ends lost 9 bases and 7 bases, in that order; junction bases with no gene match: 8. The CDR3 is CASFDRGRGGELFF. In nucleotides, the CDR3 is TGTGCCAGTTTCGACAGGGGGCGAGGCGGGGAGCTGTTTTTT.

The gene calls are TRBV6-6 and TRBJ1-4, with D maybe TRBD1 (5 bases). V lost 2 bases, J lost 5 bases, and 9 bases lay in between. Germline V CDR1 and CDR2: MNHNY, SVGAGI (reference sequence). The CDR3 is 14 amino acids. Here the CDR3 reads CASSYPQENEKLFF. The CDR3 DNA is TGTGCCAGCAGTTACCCACAGGAGAATGAAAAACTGTTTTTT.